This TCR beta chain came from a study of control samples from healthy donors and cancer patients. TCRdb's copy holds only in-frame clones and misses some; the assay was immunoSEQ multiplex PCR. Here the sample spans fewer than 30,000 clones, 85% to 90% being singletons. The V end was cut by 1 base, the J end by 9 bases, with 7 bases between. The germline V gene has CDR1 LGHNA and CDR2 YNFKEQ. The CDR3 length is 13 residues. The source material was PBMCs. This chain links TRBV4-2 with TRBJ1-6; D is ambiguous. This clonotype was sampled from a woman aged 40-49 years with lung cancer. CDR3 loop: CASSQVGGSPLHF. In DNA form, the CDR3 reads TGTGCCAGCAGCCAAGTGGGCGGTTCACCCCTCCACTTT.